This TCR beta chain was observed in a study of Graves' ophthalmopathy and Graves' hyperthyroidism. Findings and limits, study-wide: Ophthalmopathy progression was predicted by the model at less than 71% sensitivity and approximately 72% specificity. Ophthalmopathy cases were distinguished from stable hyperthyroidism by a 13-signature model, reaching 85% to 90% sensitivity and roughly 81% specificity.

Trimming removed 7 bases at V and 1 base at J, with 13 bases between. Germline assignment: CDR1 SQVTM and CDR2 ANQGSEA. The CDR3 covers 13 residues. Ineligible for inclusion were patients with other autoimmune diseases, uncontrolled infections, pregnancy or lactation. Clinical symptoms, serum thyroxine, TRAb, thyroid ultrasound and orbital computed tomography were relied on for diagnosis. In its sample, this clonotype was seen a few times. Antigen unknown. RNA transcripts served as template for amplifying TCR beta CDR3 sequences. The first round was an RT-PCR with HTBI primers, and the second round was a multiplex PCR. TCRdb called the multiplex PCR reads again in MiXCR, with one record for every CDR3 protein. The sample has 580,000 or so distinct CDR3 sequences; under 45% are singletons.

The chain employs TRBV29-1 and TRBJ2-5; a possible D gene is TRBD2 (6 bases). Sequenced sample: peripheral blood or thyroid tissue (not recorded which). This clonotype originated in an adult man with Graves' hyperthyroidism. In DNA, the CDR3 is TGCAGCGCCACCTGGACTACCCAAGAGACCCAGTACTTC. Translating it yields CSATWTTQETQYF.